This entry features one TCR beta chain sequence. Its antigen remains unknown. Generated by immunoSEQ multiplex PCR, the TCRdb table keeps only in-frame clones and is missing some. The sample shows tens of thousands of clones, around 78% of them seen only once. This sample was taken from a study of vaccination effects on CD4 cells after COVID-19. Findings and limits, study-wide: Both infection-induced and vaccine-induced clones contracted markedly at late post-vaccination timepoints.

Before sequencing took place, the ViraFEST assay used viral peptide pools to expand antigen-specific CD4+ T cells. Isolating CD4+ T cells followed more than 9 days of culture. Participants completed two doses of the BNT162b2 or mRNA-1273 vaccine. The receptor was isolated from a human donor who received a COVID-19 vaccine. The material was CD4+ T cells from PBMCs cultured with HCoV-229E spike peptides, obtained after COVID-19 vaccination.

The CDR3 sequence: CASVPQPSSGNTIYF. The CDR3 DNA sequence: TGTGCCAGCGTCCCACAGCCGTCCTCTGGAAACACCATATATTTT. V is TRBV28 and J is TRBJ1-3; D gene unclear. Germline V CDR1 and CDR2: MDHEN, SYDVKM. The CDR3 contains 15 residues. Trimming left V 8 bases short and J 0 bases short, with 14 bases between.